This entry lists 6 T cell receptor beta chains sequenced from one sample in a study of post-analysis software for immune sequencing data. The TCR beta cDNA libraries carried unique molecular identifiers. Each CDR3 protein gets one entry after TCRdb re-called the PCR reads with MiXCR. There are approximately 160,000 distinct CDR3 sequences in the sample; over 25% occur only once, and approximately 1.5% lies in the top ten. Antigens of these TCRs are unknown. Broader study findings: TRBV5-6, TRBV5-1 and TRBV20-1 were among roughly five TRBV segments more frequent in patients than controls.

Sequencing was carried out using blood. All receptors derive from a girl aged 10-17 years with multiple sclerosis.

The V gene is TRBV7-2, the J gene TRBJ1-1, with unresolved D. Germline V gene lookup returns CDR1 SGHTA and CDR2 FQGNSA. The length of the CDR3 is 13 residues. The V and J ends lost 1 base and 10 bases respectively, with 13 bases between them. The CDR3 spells CASSLDNDRGAFF. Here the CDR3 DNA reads TGTGCCAGCAGCTTAGACAACGATAGAGGAGCTTTCTTT. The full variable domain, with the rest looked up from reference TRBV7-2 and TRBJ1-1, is GAGVSQSPSNKVTEKGKDVELRCDPISGHTALYWYRQSLGQGLEFLIYFQGNSAPDKSGLPSDRFSAERTGGSVSTLTIQRTQQEDSAVYLCASSLDNDRGAFFGQGTRLTVV.

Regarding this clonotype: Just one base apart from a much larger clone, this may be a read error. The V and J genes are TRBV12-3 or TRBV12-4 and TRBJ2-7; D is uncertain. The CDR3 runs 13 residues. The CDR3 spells CVSSLTGFGEQYF. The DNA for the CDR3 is TGTGTCAGCAGTTTAACTGGGTTTGGGGAGCAGTACTTC.

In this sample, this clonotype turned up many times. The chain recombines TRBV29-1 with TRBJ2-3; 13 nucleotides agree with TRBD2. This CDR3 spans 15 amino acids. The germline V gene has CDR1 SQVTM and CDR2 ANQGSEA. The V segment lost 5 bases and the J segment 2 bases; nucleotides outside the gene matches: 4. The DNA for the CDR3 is TGCAGCGTTAAGGGGACTAGCGGGAACACAGATACGCAGTATTTT. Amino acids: CSVKGTSGNTDTQYF.

The DNA of the CDR3 is TGTGCCAGCAGTTTTCTGGGCAGGGGCGTTTTCTACGAGCAGTACTTC. Translating gives CASSFLGRGVFYEQYF. J is TRBJ2-5 and V is TRBV12-3 or TRBV12-4; possible D gene TRBD1, 6 bases. The DNA end lines up better with TRBJ2-7; the J call may be wrong. The CDR3 has 16 residues.

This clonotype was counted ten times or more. This CDR3 reads CASSLGTSEYNEQFF. DNA of the CDR3: TGTGCCAGCAGCCTCGGGACTAGCGAATACAATGAGCAGTTCTTC. J is TRBJ2-1 and V is TRBV5-6, with 10 bases aligning to TRBD2. V shed 4 bases and J 4 bases; nucleotides not matched to a gene: 5. Germline V gene data show CDR1 as SGHDT and CDR2 as YYEEEE. The CDR3 covers 15 residues.

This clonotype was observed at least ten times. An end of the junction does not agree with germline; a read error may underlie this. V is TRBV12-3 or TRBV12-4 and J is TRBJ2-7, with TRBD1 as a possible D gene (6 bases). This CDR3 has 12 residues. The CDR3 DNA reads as TGTACCAGCAAAAGGGACAATGGGGAGCAGTACTTC. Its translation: CTSKRDNGEQYF.